The 32 T cell receptor beta chains below were found in one sample sequenced in a study of blood T cells in healthy people across ages. Then a second PCR, running about 6 to 12 cycles, was carried out with a sample-barcoded 5' primer and a J-beta primer mix. A single record per CDR3 protein comes from TCRdb applying MiXCR to the 5' RACE reads. The sample holds 1.5 million to 2 million distinct CDR3 sequences, roughly 27% seen once. The sequencing sample was made of blood. These receptors were obtained from a woman in her twenties or thirties in good health.

On this clonotype itself: A much bigger clone sits one base away, suggesting this may be a read error. The J gene is TRBJ2-7, the V gene TRBV7-3; 7 nucleotides line up with TRBD1. Germline CDR1 and CDR2: SGHTA and FQGTGA. This CDR3 has 12 residues. The ends lost 8 bases at V and 7 bases at J; junction bases unmatched: 8. The CDR3, as DNA: TGTGCCAGCCCTCAGACAGGGCAAGAGCAGTACTTC. Translating gives CASPQTGQEQYF.

This clonotype came up a few times. An end of the junction differs from the germline gene, which may be a read error. The chain employs TRBV27 and TRBJ2-4; 7 bases are shared with TRBD2. CDR1 MNHEY and CDR2 SMNVEV come from the germline V gene (reference sequence). CDR3 length: 15 residues. The CDR3 DNA reads TGTACCAGCACCCATAGGGCTAGCGGTAGAGGCATTCAGTACTTC. This translates into CTSTHRASGRGIQYF.

This clonotype has more than one count but fewer than ten. CDR3 nucleotide sequence: TGCGCCAGCAGCCCCCGAACAAGAAGGGAGCAGTTCTTC. This gives the protein CASSPRTRREQFF. The rearrangement links TRBV4-3 to TRBJ2-1; D unclear. Germline V gene sequence: CDR1 LGHNA, CDR2 YSLEER. The germline V and J ends were trimmed by 4 bases and 10 bases, with 14 bases remaining between them. The CDR3 has 13 residues.

In its sample, this clonotype was seen a few times. The J gene is TRBJ2-3, the V gene TRBV30; 10 bases match TRBD2. V shed 2 bases and J 2 bases; nucleotides not matched to a gene: 10. CDR1 is GTSNPN, CDR2 SVGIG, per germline (reference sequence). The CDR3 runs to 17 residues. The CDR3 bases are TGTGCCTGGAGTTTATTTTGGCTAGCGGGAGTCACAGATACGCAGTATTTT. It translates to CAWSLFWLAGVTDTQYF.

This clonotype occurred a few times. J is TRBJ2-5 and V is TRBV3-1; TRBD2 agrees at 8 bases. The CDR3 covers 16 residues. V shed 5 bases and J 4 bases; nucleotides not matched to a gene: 12. Germline V gene data show CDR1 as LGHDT and CDR2 as YNNKEL (reference sequence). The CDR3 DNA sequence: TGTGCCAGCAGCTTCCGTTCCGGGACTAGAAGAGAGACCCAGTACTTC. This translates into CASSFRSGTRRETQYF.

The chain combines TRBV27 with TRBJ1-5, with TRBD1 identical over 7 bases. V gave up 9 bases and J gave up 0 bases; unmatched junction bases: 11. CDR3 length: 16 amino acids. Germline V gene sequence: CDR1 MNHEY, CDR2 SMNVEV (reference sequence). Here the CDR3 reads CASSGGGVYSNQPQHF. The DNA for the CDR3 is TGTGCCAGTTCAGGAGGGGGCGTTTATAGCAATCAGCCCCAGCATTTT.

Of note for this clonotype: This could be a read error, since a much larger clone is one nucleotide away. The chain employs TRBV6-5 and TRBJ2-6, with TRBD1 as a possible D gene (5 bases). The CDR3 has 17 amino acids. With 0 bases removed from V and 5 bases from J, the gap between germline ends came to 14 bases. In germline, CDR1 is MNHEY, CDR2 SVGAGI. The DNA of the CDR3 is TGTGCCAGCAGTTACTCGGGGCCGGGCGCTAGGGCCAACGTCCTGACTTTC. As protein: CASSYSGPGARANVLTF.

This clonotype occurred many times. V usage is TRBV12-3 or TRBV12-4 and J usage is TRBJ2-5, with no clear D. The V end was cut by 7 bases, the J end by 2 bases, with 14 bases between. The CDR3 is 14 amino acids. The CDR3 protein is CASTPDGRQETQYF. CDR3 nucleotide sequence: TGTGCCAGCACCCCCGATGGCAGACAAGAGACCCAGTACTTC.

This clonotype was counted only a few times. The rearrangement joins TRBV10-3 to TRBJ1-5; D perhaps matches TRBD1 (6 bases). The CDR3 extends over 19 amino acids. From germline, CDR1 is ENHRY and CDR2 SYGVKD. Between the trimmed V and J ends, which lost 3 bases and 1 base, there was a span of 22 bases. Here the CDR3 reads CAISETNDLRRGSNQPQHF. CDR3 sequence (DNA): TGTGCCATCAGTGAAACAAATGATCTAAGGAGGGGGAGCAATCAGCCCCAGCATTTT.

V is TRBV25-1 and J is TRBJ2-5, with D possibly matching TRBD1 (5 bases). The CDR3 is 15 residues long. V was clipped by 2 bases and J by 7 bases, with 17 bases between them. CDR1 is MGHDK and CDR2 is SYGVNS in the germline V gene. Written as DNA, the CDR3 is TGTGCCAGCAGTGAAACCCTGACAGACTCGGGGACCCAGTACTTC. Amino acids: CASSETLTDSGTQYF.

Ten or more counts support this clonotype. This chain connects TRBV7-2 to TRBJ1-1; D gene ambiguous. V lost 2 bases and J lost 10, with 8 bases in between. The germline V gene encodes CDR1 SGHTA and CDR2 FQGNSA. CDR3 size: 11 residues. The CDR3 coding sequence is TGTGCCAGCAGCTTAAACGGTCTAGCTTTCTTT. Translated, it gives CASSLNGLAFF.

Remarks on this clonotype: The junction departs from germline at one end; a sequencing error may be responsible. The CDR3 region has the DNA TGCAGTGCTCCTTCGAGGTACAATGAGCTGTTCTTC. It is translated as CSAPSRYNELFF. V usage is TRBV20-1 and J usage is TRBJ2-1; D is uncertain. The CDR3 is 12 amino acids. From germline, CDR1 is DFQATT and CDR2 SNEGSKA (reference sequence).

This clonotype was counted between two and nine times. The rearrangement uses TRBV4-1 and TRBJ1-5, with D unclear. This CDR3 has 15 amino acids. Germline lookup yields CDR1 MGHRA and CDR2 YSYEKL. V dropped 2 bases and J dropped 0 bases, with 8 bases sitting between them. Written as DNA, the CDR3 is TGCGCCAGCAGCCAAAGCGGTAATAGCAATCAGCCCCAGCATTTT. Translation gives CASSQSGNSNQPQHF.

The gene calls are TRBV5-1 and TRBJ2-2; D not certain. Germline V lookup: CDR1 SGHRS, CDR2 YFSETQ. This CDR3 region has 14 residues. V lost 5 bases and J lost 4, with 12 bases in between. The CDR3 coding sequence is TGCGCCAGCAGTAACGGACCGATCACCGGGGAGCTGTTTTTT. It encodes CASSNGPITGELFF.

The V gene is TRBV3-1, the J gene TRBJ2-1; D remains unclear. This CDR3 contains 11 residues. Between the trimmed V and J ends, which lost 3 bases and 8 bases, there was a span of 5 bases. Germline V CDR1 and CDR2: LGHDT, YNNKEL (reference sequence). The CDR3: CASSQMDEQFF. CDR3 DNA: TGTGCCAGCAGCCAGATGGATGAGCAGTTCTTC.

The rearrangement links TRBV29-1 to TRBJ2-1; 13 bases align to TRBD2. Germline assignment: CDR1 SQVTM and CDR2 ANQGSEA. There are 14 residues in the CDR3. J lost 6 bases, V lost 4 bases, and 3 bases had no gene match. The CDR3 loop is CSVVGLAGFNEQFF. CDR3 nucleotide sequence: TGCAGCGTTGTGGGACTAGCGGGGTTCAATGAGCAGTTCTTC.

A single count supports this clonotype. The gene calls are TRBV18 and TRBJ1-2; D not resolved. This CDR3 spans 15 amino acids. Per germline, CDR1 KGHSH and CDR2 LQKENI. V lost 3 bases and J 8 bases, leaving 19 bases between the germline ends. CDR3 protein: CASSPRTTVDVGYTF. The CDR3, as DNA: TGTGCCAGCTCACCCAGGACCACCGTAGATGTCGGCTACACCTTC.

J is TRBJ2-1 and V is TRBV15, with 10 bases aligning to TRBD2. V was clipped by 4 bases and J by 7 bases; unmatched bases: 4. The CDR3 length is 14 residues. Germline V CDR1 and CDR2: LNHNV, YYDKDF (reference sequence). The CDR3 reads CATSTQRGGNEQFF. The CDR3 nucleotides are TGTGCCACCAGCACACAGCGGGGGGGAAATGAGCAGTTCTTC.

This clonotype came up a few times. The chain couples TRBV11-2 to TRBJ2-3; 13 bases fit TRBD2. The CDR3 loop spans 16 amino acids. Germline CDR1 is SGHAT and CDR2 is FQNNGV. V lost 5 bases, J lost 4 bases, and 6 bases stayed unmatched. CDR3 loop: CASSLGLAGVADTQYF. CDR3 coding DNA: TGTGCCAGCAGCCTTGGACTAGCGGGGGTCGCAGATACGCAGTATTTT.

There are a few counts of this clonotype. The V call is TRBV3-1, the J call TRBJ1-4, with 9 bases identical to TRBD1. CDR3 size: 13 residues. Germline CDR1 is LGHDT and CDR2 is YNNKEL (reference sequence). Unmatched junction bases numbered 2, after V lost 4 bases and J lost 8 bases. The CDR3 loop is CASSRTGEEKLFF. As DNA, the CDR3 is TGTGCCAGCAGCCGGACAGGGGAGGAAAAACTGTTTTTT.

On this clonotype itself: One junction end does not reproduce the germline sequence, and a read error may be involved. The V gene is TRBV7-9, the J gene TRBJ2-2, with 8 positions matching TRBD1. This CDR3 region has 15 residues. Germline CDR1 and CDR2: SEHNR and FQNEAQ (reference sequence). CDR3: CASSPGTGFTGERFF. As DNA, the CDR3 is TGTGCCAGCAGTCCCGGGACAGGTTTTACCGGGGAGCGGTTTTTT.

This clonotype came up a few times. The J gene is TRBJ2-6, the V gene TRBV6-5, with TRBD1 as a possible D gene (6 bases). There are 17 residues in the CDR3. V lost 5 bases to trimming and J lost 1 base, with 15 bases between them. Germline-derived CDR1 and CDR2 are MNHEY and SVGAGI. The chain's CDR3 is CASSHTITGSGANVLTF. As DNA, the CDR3 is TGTGCCAGCAGTCACACCATAACAGGGTCTGGGGCCAACGTCCTGACTTTC.

The V and J genes are TRBV21-1 and TRBJ1-2; the D call of TRBD1 is as the table states it, not checked on the DNA. TRBV21-1 represents a pseudogene. CDR3 length equals 12 residues. CDR3 in amino acids: CASSTPEAGCTF. The CDR3 DNA reads as TGTGCCAGCAGCACGCCCGAAGCTGGCTGCACCTTC.

CDR3 nucleotides: TGTGCCACCAGGTACCAGCAGAACACCGGGGAGCTGTTTTTT. Amino acid sequence: CATRYQQNTGELFF. The chain links TRBV15 to TRBJ2-2; D unclear. CDR1 LNHNV and CDR2 YYDKDF come from the germline V gene (reference sequence). Trimming took off 6 bases at V and 1 base at J, with 9 bases between the two ends. There are 14 residues in the CDR3. Supplemented by reference TRBV15 and TRBJ2-2, the full variable domain reads DAMVIQNPRYQVTQFGKPVTLSCSQTLNHNVMYWYQQKSSQAPKLLFHYYDKDFNNEADTPDNFQSRRPNTSFCFLDIRSPGLGDTAMYLCATRYQQNTGELFFGEGSRLTVL.

The chain joins TRBV7-2 to TRBJ1-5; D gene ambiguous. The CDR3 is 14 residues long. Germline loops: CDR1 SGHTA, CDR2 FQGNSA. Trimming took 3 bases from V and 3 from J, leaving 9 bases between them. CDR3 loop: CASSFWAANQPQHF. In DNA form, the CDR3 reads TGTGCCAGCAGCTTTTGGGCAGCCAATCAGCCCCAGCATTTT.

For this clonotype: This clone may be a read error of a much larger clone one base away. The chain carries TRBV29-1 and TRBJ2-1; TRBD1 aligns across 8 bases. Germline loops: CDR1 SQVTM, CDR2 ANQGSEA. J gave up 4 bases and V 3 bases, and 8 bases lay outside the gene matches. This CDR3 has 15 residues. The CDR3 sequence is CSVEGAGGGYNEQFF. The CDR3 DNA sequence: TGCAGCGTTGAGGGGGCAGGGGGCGGATACAATGAGCAGTTCTTC.

This clonotype was seen only a few times. V usage is TRBV29-1 and J usage is TRBJ1-1; 7 bases are a match to TRBD1. The CDR3 extends over 11 amino acids. V dropped 7 bases and J dropped 6; count of bases not matched to a gene: 5. CDR1 and CDR2 from the germline V gene are SQVTM and ANQGSEA. DNA of the CDR3: TGCAGCGGCGACAGGGATCCTGAAGCTTTCTTT. It translates to CSGDRDPEAFF.

In this sample, this clonotype turned up many times. The chain couples TRBV29-1 to TRBJ2-1, with D unclear. Germline-derived CDR1 and CDR2 are SQVTM and ANQGSEA. With 3 bases removed from V and 2 bases from J, the gap between germline ends came to 8 bases. This CDR3 is 13 amino acids long. The CDR3 sequence is CSVDGTAYNEQFF. CDR3 DNA: TGCAGCGTTGATGGAACAGCCTACAATGAGCAGTTCTTC.

The chain joins TRBV6-1 to TRBJ1-3; D unclear. V lost 5 bases and J lost 0, with 17 bases in between. Looked up from germline, CDR1 is MNHNS and CDR2 is SASEGT. CDR3 length equals 17 residues. The CDR3 DNA sequence: TGTGCCAGCAGTACCACCCTGACGGCGAGCTCTGGAAACACCATATATTTT. This translates into CASSTTLTASSGNTIYF.

The rearrangement links TRBV5-1 to TRBJ2-7; D is uncertain. CDR3 length: 14 residues. Germline V lookup: CDR1 SGHRS, CDR2 YFSETQ. V was shortened by 4 bases and J by 0 bases, with 11 bases between the two germline ends. CDR3 coding DNA: TGCGCCAGCAGCCTCTCTGAGGTCTCCTACGAGCAGTACTTC. It yields the protein CASSLSEVSYEQYF.

The chain recombines TRBV20-1 with TRBJ1-2; a weak D match, TRBD1 (5 bases). V lost 2 bases and J 1 base, leaving 20 bases between the germline ends. This CDR3 has 17 residues. Germline V gene lookup returns CDR1 DFQATT and CDR2 SNEGSKA (reference sequence). The CDR3 DNA follows: TGCAGTGCTAGACCCCCTGGGGGTCGAGAGATTAACTATGGCTACACCTTC. This translates into CSARPPGGREINYGYTF.

This clonotype has ten or more counts. This chain joins TRBV7-2 and TRBJ2-6, with 9 bases lining up with TRBD1. The CDR3 covers 18 residues. Germline CDR1 SGHTA, CDR2 FQGNSA. V gave up 2 bases and J gave up 0 bases; unmatched junction bases: 5. CDR3 sequence (DNA): TGTGCCAGCAGCTTAAGGACAGGGGCTTTCTCTGGGGCCAACGTCCTGACTTTC. Amino acid sequence: CASSLRTGAFSGANVLTF.